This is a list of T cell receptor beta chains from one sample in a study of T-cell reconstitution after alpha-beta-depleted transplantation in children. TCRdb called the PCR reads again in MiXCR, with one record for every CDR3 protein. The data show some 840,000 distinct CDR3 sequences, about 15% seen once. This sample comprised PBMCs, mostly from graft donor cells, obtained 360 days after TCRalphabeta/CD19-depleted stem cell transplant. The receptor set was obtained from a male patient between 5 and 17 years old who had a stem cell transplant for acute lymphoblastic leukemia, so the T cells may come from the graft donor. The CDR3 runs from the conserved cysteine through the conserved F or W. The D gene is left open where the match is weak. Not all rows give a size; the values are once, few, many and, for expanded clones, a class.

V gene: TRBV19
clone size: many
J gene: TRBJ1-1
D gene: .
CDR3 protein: CASSMGQNTEAFF
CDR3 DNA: TGTGCCAGTAGTATGGGACAGAACACTGAAGCTTTCTTT

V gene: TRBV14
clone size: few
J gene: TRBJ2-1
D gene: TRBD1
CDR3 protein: CASRYTGVGNEQFF
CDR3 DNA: TGTGCCAGCAGATATACAGGGGTCGGAAATGAGCAGTTCTTC

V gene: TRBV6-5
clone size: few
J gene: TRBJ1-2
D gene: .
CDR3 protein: CASSYGGLGYGYTF
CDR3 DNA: TGTGCCAGCAGTTACGGGGGGCTGGGCTATGGCTACACCTTC

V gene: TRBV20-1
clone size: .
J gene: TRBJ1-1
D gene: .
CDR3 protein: CSAPPGQSNTEAFF
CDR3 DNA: TGCAGTGCGCCGCCGGGACAATCGAACACTGAAGCTTTCTTT

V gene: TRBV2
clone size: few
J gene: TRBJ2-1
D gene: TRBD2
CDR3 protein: CASGSGRALSDEQFF
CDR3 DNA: TGTGCCAGCGGGAGCGGGAGGGCCCTCAGCGATGAGCAGTTCTTC

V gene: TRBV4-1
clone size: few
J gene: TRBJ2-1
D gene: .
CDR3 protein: CASSQDTGGRAYNEQFF
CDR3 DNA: TGCGCCAGCAGCCAAGATACTGGCGGGCGGGCCTACAATGAGCAGTTCTTC

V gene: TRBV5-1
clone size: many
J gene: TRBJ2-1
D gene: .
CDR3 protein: CASSLSFLGGAGNEQFF
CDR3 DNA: TGCGCCAGCAGCTTGAGCTTTCTTGGCGGAGCTGGCAATGAGCAGTTCTTC

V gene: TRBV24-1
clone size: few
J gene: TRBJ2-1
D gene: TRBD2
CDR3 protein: CATSDLGGLAGYNEQFF
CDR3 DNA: TGTGCCACCAGTGATTTGGGAGGGCTAGCGGGGTACAATGAGCAGTTCTTC

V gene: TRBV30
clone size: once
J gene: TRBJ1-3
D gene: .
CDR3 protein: CAWSVGTSGNTIYF
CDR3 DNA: TGTGCCTGGAGTGTCGGGACTTCTGGAAACACCATATATTTT

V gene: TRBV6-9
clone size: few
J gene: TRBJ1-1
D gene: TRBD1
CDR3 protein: CASSPRQGGGTEAFF
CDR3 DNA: TGTGCCAGCAGCCCGCGACAGGGGGGGGGCACTGAAGCTTTCTTT

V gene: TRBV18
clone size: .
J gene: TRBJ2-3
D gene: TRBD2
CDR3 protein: CASSPPPAGGYTQYF
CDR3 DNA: TGTGCCAGCTCACCACCGCCAGCGGGAGGGTATACGCAGTATTTT

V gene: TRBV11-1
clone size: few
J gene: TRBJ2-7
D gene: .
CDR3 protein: CASSPRGQGREQYF
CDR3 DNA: TGTGCCAGCAGCCCCAGAGGGCAGGGGCGGGAGCAGTACTTC

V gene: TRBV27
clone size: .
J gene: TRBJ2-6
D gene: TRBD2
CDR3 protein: CASSQGLAASSGANVLTF
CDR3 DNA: TGTGCCAGCAGTCAGGGACTAGCGGCCTCCTCTGGGGCCAACGTCCTGACTTTC

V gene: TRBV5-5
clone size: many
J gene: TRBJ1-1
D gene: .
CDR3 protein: CASSLWTGLNTEAFF
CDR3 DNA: TGTGCCAGCAGCTTGTGGACGGGATTGAACACTGAAGCTTTCTTT

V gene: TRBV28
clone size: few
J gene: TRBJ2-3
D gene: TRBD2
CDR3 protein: CASRPWTSGWRADTQYF
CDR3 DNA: TGTGCCAGCAGACCGTGGACTAGCGGATGGAGGGCAGATACGCAGTATTTT

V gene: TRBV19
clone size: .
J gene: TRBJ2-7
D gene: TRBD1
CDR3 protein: CASSIDRGYAYEQYF
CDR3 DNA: TGTGCCAGTAGTATTGACAGGGGCTATGCCTACGAGCAGTACTTC

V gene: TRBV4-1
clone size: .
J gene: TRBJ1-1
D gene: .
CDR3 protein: CASSQVIRGPTEAFF
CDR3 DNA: TGCGCCAGCAGCCAAGTTATTCGGGGACCCACTGAAGCTTTCTTT

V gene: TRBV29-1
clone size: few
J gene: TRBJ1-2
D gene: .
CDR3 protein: CSVEWIGRVYGYTF
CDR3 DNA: TGCAGCGTTGAATGGATAGGCCGTGTCTATGGCTACACCTTC

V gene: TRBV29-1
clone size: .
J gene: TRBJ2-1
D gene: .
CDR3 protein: CSVDGALGTGYNEQFF
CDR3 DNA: TGCAGCGTTGATGGGGCTCTCGGGACTGGCTACAATGAGCAGTTCTTC

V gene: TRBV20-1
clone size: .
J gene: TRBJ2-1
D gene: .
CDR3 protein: CSARDLGSYNEQFF
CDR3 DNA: TGCAGTGCTAGGGACTTGGGATCCTACAATGAGCAGTTCTTC

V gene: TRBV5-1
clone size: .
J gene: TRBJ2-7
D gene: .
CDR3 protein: CASSRNSGTSLEQYF
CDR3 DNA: TGCGCCAGCAGCAGAAATAGCGGAACCTCTCTCGAGCAGTACTTC

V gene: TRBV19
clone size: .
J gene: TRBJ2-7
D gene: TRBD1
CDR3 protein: CASSIGTGFPYEQYF
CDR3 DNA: TGTGCCAGTAGTATAGGGACAGGCTTCCCCTACGAGCAGTACTTC

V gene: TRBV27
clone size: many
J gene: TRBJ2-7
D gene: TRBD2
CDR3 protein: CASSFTTSAYEQYF
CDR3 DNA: TGTGCCAGCAGTTTCACGACTAGCGCCTACGAGCAGTACTTC

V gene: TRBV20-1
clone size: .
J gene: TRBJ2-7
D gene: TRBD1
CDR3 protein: CSARHTGTGGYEQYF
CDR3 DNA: TGCAGTGCTAGACATACCGGGACAGGGGGCTACGAGCAGTACTTC

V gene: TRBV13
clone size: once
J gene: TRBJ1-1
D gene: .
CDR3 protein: CASSPRQRYTEAFF
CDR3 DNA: TGTGCCAGCAGCCCCCGACAGAGATACACTGAAGCTTTCTTT

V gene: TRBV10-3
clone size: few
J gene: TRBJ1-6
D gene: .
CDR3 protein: CAISEMGHSNSPLHF
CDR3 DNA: TGTGCCATCAGTGAGATGGGGCATAGTAATTCACCCCTCCACTTT

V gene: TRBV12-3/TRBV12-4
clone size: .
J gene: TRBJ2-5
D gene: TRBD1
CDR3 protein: CASSLSGTGESQETQYF
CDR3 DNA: TGTGCCAGCAGTTTATCAGGGACAGGCGAATCCCAAGAGACCCAGTACTTC

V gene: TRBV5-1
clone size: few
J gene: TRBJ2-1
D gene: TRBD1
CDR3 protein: CASSLEGQIYNEQFF
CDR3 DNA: TGCGCCAGCAGCTTGGAGGGACAGATCTACAATGAGCAGTTCTTC

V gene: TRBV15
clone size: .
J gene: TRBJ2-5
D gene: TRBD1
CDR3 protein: CATSRDGRGRWETQYF
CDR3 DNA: TGTGCCACCAGCAGAGATGGCAGGGGGCGATGGGAGACCCAGTACTTC

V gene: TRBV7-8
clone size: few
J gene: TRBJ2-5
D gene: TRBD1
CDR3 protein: CASSPRRTGMGETQYF
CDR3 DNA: TGTGCCAGCAGCCCCCGCCGGACAGGGATGGGGGAGACCCAGTACTTC

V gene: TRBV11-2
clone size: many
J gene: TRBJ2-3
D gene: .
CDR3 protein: CASSRVVTDTQYF
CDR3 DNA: TGTGCCAGCTCGAGGGTGGTCACAGATACGCAGTATTTT

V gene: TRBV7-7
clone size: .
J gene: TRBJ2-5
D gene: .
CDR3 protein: CASSLVSASGQETQYF
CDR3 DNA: TGTGCCAGCAGCTTAGTTTCTGCGAGCGGTCAAGAGACCCAGTACTTC

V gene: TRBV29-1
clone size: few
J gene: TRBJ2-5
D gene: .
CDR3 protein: CSVGVVEETQYF
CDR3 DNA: TGCAGCGTTGGTGTCGTAGAAGAGACCCAGTACTTC

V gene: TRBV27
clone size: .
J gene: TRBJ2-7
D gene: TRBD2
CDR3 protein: CASSFGLAIYEQYF
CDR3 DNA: TGTGCCAGCAGTTTCGGACTAGCGATCTACGAGCAGTACTTC

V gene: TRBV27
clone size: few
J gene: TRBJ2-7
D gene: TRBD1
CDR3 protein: CATAPLLWGQALYEQYF
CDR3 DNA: TGTGCTACAGCCCCCCTTTTGTGGGGACAGGCACTCTACGAGCAGTACTTC

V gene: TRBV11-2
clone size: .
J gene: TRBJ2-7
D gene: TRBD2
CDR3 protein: CASSSVAGVHEQYF
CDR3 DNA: TGTGCCAGCAGCTCGGTAGCGGGAGTCCACGAGCAGTACTTC

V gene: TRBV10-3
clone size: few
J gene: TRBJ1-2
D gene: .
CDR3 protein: CAISDSRTNYGYTF
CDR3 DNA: TGTGCCATCAGTGACAGCAGGACTAACTATGGCTACACCTTC

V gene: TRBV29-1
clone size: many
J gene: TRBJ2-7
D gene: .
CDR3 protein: CSVTDLVYSYEQYF
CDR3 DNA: TGCAGCGTTACGGACCTTGTTTACTCCTACGAGCAGTACTTC

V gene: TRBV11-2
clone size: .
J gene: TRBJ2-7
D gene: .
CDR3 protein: CASSLAVVEEQYF
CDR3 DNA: TGTGCCAGCAGCTTAGCGGTTGTGGAAGAGCAGTACTTC

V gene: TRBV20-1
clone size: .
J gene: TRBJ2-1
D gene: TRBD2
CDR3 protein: CSARGLLGTRVIDEQFF
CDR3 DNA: TGCAGTGCTAGAGGGCTCCTTGGGACTAGGGTAATCGATGAGCAGTTCTTC

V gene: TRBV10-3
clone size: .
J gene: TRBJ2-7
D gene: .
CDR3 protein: CAISDQTGSYEQYF
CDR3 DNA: TGTGCCATCAGTGATCAGACAGGCTCCTACGAGCAGTACTTC

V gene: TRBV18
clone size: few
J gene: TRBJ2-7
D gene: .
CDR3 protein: CASSPPRGRSYEQYF
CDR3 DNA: TGTGCCAGCTCACCACCCCGAGGACGCTCCTACGAGCAGTACTTC

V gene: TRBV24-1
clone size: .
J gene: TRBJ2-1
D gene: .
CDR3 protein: CATNAGGPSYNEQFF
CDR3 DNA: TGTGCCACCAACGCCGGGGGGCCCTCCTACAATGAGCAGTTCTTC

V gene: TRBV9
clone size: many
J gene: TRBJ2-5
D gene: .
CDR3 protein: CASSVSGVETQYF
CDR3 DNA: TGTGCCAGCAGCGTATCGGGGGTAGAGACCCAGTACTTC

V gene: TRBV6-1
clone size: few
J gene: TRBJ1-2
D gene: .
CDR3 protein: CASRVPDSDYGYTF
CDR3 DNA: TGTGCCAGCAGGGTTCCGGACAGTGACTATGGCTACACCTTC

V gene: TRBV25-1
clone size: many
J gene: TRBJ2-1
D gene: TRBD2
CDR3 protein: CASAGGPPTYNEQFF
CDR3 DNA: TGTGCCAGCGCGGGAGGGCCACCGACTTACAATGAGCAGTTCTTC

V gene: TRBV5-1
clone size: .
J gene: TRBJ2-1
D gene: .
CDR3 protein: CASSLLHLFDEQFF
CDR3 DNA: TGCGCCAGCAGCTTGCTCCACCTTTTCGATGAGCAGTTCTTC

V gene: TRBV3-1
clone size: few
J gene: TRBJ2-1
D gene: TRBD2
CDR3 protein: CASKTLAGIGEQFF
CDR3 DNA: TGTGCCAGCAAAACACTAGCGGGAATAGGTGAGCAGTTCTTC

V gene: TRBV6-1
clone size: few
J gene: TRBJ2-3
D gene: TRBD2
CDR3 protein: CASSAQLGTSGRTDTQYF
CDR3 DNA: TGTGCCAGCAGTGCCCAACTAGGGACTAGCGGGAGGACAGATACGCAGTATTTT

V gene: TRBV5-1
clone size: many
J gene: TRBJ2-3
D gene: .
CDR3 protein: CASSLGLNTDTQYF
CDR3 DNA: TGCGCCAGCAGCTTGGGGCTGAACACAGATACGCAGTATTTT

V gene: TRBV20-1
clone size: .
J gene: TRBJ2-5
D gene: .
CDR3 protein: CSARKAEETQYF
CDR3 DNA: TGCAGTGCTAGAAAGGCAGAAGAGACCCAGTACTTC

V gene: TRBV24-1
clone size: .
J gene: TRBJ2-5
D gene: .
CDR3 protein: CATSDSDGSQETQYF
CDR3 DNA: TGTGCCACCAGTGATTCGGACGGCTCGCAAGAGACCCAGTACTTC

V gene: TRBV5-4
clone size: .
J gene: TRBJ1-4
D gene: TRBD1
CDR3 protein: CASSLPGGGEKLFF
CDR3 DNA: TGTGCCAGCAGCTTGCCAGGGGGTGGCGAAAAACTGTTTTTT

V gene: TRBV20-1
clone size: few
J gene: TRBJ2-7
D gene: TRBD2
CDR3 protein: CSARQGGSGTSGRAWNEQYF
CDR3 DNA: TGCAGTGCTAGACAAGGTGGGTCCGGGACTAGCGGGAGGGCCTGGAACGAGCAGTACTTC

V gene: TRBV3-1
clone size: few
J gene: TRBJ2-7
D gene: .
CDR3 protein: CASSQERRTLNYEQYF
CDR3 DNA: TGTGCCAGCAGCCAAGAAAGGAGGACTTTAAACTACGAGCAGTACTTC

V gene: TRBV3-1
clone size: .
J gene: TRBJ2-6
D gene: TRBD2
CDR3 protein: CASSSNSVGTSGMLVGANVLTF
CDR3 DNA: TGTGCCAGCAGCTCAAACTCGGTTGGGACTAGCGGTATGTTGGTGGGGGCCAACGTCCTGACTTTC